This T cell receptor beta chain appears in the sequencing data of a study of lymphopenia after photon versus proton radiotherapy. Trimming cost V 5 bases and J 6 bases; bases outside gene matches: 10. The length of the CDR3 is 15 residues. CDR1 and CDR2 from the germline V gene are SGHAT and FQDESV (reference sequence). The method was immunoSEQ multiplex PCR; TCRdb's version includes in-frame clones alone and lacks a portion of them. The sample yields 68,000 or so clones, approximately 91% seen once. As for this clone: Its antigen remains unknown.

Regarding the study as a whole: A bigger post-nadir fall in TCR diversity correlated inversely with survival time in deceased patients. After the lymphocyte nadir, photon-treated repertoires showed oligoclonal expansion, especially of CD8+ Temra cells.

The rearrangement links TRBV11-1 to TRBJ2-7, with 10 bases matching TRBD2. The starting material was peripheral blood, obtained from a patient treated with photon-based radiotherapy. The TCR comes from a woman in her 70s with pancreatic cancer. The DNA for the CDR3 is TGTGCCAGCAGCCCGACGGGGCTAGCGGGAGTCGAGCAGTACTTC. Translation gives CASSPTGLAGVEQYF.